This entry concerns a single T cell receptor (beta chain). The sample is drawn from a study of type 1 and type 2 diabetes patients. In the study overall: T cells were magnetically sorted from PBMCs as CD4+ or CD8+ subsets.

The ends were cut back, 5 bases at V and 4 bases at J, with 13 bases in the middle. The CDR3 is made up of 14 amino acids. Amplification started from genomic DNA. The TCR beta CDR3 region was amplified using 30 forward and 13 reverse primers. TCRdb processed the multiplex PCR reads anew with MiXCR; each CDR3 protein has one entry. The top ten hold roughly 15% of the sample, which has some 250,000 distinct CDR3 sequences, roughly 50% seen once. This clonotype was obtained from a man aged 18 to 29 with type 2 diabetes. The rearrangement links TRBV12-3 or TRBV12-4 to TRBJ2-3, with D maybe TRBD1 (5 bases). The sequencing input was peripheral blood mononuclear cells (PBMCs). The CDR3 bases are TGTGCCAGCAGTCAAAGACAGCCCCCAGATACGCAGTATTTT. Its translation: CASSQRQPPDTQYF.